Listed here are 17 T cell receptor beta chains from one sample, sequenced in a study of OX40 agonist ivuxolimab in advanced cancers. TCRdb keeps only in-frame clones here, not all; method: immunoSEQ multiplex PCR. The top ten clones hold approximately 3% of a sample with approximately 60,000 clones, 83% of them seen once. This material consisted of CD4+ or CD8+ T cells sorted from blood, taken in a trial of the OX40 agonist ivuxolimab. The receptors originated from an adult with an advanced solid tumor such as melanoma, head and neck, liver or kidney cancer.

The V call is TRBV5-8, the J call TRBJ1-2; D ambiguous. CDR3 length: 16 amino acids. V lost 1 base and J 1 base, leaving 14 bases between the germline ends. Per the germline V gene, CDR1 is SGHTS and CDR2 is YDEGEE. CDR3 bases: TGTGCCAGCAGCTTGTACAGAAACCTTTATAACTATGGCTACACCTTC. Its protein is CASSLYRNLYNYGYTF.

CDR3 region: CASSRGQGLYYGYTF. The CDR3 bases are TGTGCCAGTAGTAGGGGACAGGGTTTGTACTATGGCTACACCTTC. The chain is built from TRBV19 and TRBJ1-2, with 9 bases matching TRBD1. The J segment lost 3 bases and the V segment lost 4 bases, leaving 6 bases of the junction unmatched. This CDR3 has 15 residues. The germline V gene encodes CDR1 LNHDA and CDR2 SQIVND (reference sequence).

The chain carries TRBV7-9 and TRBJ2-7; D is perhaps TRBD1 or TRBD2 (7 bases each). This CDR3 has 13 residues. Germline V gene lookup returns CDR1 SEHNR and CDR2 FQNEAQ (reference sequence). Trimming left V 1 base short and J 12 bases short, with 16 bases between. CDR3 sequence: CASSLDRRGGRYF. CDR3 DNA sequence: TGTGCCAGCAGCTTAGATCGCAGGGGGGGGCGGTACTTC. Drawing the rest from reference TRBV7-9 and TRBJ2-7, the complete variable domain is DTGVSQNPRHKITKRGQNVTFRCDPISEHNRLYWYRQTLGQGPEFLTYFQNEAQLEKSRLLSDRFSAERPKGSFSTLEIQRTEQGDSAMYLCASSLDRRGGRYFGPGTRLTVT.

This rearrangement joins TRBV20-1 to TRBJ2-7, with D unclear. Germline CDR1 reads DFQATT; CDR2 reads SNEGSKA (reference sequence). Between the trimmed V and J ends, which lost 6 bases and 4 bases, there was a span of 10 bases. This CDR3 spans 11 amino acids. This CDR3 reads CSAQAVYEQYF. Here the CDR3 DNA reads TGCAGTGCGCAGGCTGTGTACGAGCAGTACTTC.

CDR3 residues: CASSRQGKETQYF. The DNA for the CDR3 is TGTGCCAGCAGTCGACAGGGCAAAGAGACCCAGTACTTC. The V call is TRBV6-4, the J call TRBJ2-5, with TRBD1 matching over 7 bases. V lost 5 bases and J lost 3; bases outside the gene matches: 3. This CDR3 spans 13 amino acids. The germline CDR1 and CDR2 sequences are MRHNA and SNTAGT.

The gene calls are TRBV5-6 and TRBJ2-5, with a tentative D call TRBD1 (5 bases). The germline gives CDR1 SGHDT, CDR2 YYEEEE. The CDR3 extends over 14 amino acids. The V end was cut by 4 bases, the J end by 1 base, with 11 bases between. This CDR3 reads CASSLRQPQETQYF. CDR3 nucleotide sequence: TGTGCCAGCAGCCTGAGACAGCCCCAAGAGACCCAGTACTTC.

This CDR3 is CASSTRQGRNTGELFF. The CDR3, as DNA: TGTGCCAGCAGCACCCGACAGGGGAGGAACACCGGGGAGCTGTTTTTT. This chain joins TRBV7-2 and TRBJ2-2, with 8 bases aligning to TRBD1. The CDR3 loop spans 16 amino acids. Trimming took 5 bases from V and 1 from J; bases not matched to a gene: 6. CDR1 and CDR2 (germline): SGHTA, FQGNSA. The variable domain in full, completed from reference TRBV7-2 and TRBJ2-2, reads GAGVSQSPSNKVTEKGKDVELRCDPISGHTALYWYRQSLGQGLEFLIYFQGNSAPDKSGLPSDRFSAERTGGSVSTLTIQRTQQEDSAVYLCASSTRQGRNTGELFFGEGSRLTVL.

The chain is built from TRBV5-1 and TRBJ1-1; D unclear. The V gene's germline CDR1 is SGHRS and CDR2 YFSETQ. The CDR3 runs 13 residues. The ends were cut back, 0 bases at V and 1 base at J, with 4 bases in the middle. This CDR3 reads CASSLEGNTEAFF. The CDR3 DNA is TGCGCCAGCAGCTTGGAAGGGAACACTGAAGCTTTCTTT.

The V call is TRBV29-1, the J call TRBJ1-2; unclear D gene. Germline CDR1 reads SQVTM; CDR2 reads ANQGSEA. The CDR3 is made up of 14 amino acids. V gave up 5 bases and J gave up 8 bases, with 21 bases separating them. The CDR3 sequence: CSVSKRGSLGGYTF. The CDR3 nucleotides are TGCAGCGTTTCTAAACGGGGATCCCTGGGGGGCTACACCTTC.

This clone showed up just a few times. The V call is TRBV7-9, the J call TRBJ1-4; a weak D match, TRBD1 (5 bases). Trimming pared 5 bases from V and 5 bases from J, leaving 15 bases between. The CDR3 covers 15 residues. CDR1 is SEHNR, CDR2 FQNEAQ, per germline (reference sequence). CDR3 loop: CASSAGTGGNEKLFF. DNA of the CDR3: TGTGCCAGCAGCGCCGGGACCGGGGGGAATGAAAAACTGTTTTTT. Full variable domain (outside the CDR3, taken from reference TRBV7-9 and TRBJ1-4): DTGVSQNPRHKITKRGQNVTFRCDPISEHNRLYWYRQTLGQGPEFLTYFQNEAQLEKSRLLSDRFSAERPKGSFSTLEIQRTEQGDSAMYLCASSAGTGGNEKLFFGSGTQLSVL.

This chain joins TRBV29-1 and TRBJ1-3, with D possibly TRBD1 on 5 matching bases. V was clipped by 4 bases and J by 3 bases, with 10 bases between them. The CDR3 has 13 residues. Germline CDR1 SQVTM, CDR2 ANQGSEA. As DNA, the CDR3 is TGCAGCGTTGGGGGGGGAAATGGAAACACCATATATTTT. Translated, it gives CSVGGGNGNTIYF.

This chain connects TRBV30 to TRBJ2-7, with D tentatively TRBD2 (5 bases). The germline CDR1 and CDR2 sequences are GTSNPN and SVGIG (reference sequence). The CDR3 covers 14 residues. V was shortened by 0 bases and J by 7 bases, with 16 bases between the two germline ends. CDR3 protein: CAWSVGLTSGEQYF. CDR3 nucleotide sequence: TGTGCCTGGAGTGTTGGTCTAACCTCGGGGGAGCAGTACTTC. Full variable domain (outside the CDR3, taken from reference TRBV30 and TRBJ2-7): SQTIHQWPATLVQPVGSPLSLECTVEGTSNPNLYWYRQAAGRGLQLLFYSVGIGQISSEVPQNLSASRPQDRQFILSSKKLLLSDSGFYLCAWSVGLTSGEQYFGPGTRLTVT.

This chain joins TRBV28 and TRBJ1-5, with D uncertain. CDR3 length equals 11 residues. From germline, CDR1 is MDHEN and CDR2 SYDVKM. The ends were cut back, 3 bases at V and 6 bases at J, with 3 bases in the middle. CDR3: CASSFSQPQHF. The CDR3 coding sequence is TGTGCCAGCAGTTTCAGTCAGCCCCAGCATTTT.

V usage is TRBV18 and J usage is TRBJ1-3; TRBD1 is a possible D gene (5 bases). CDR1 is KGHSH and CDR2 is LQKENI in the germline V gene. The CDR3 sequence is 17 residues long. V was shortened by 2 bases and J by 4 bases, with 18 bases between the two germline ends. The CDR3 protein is CASSPVARDPWGNTIYF. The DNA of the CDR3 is TGTGCCAGCTCACCAGTGGCCAGGGATCCGTGGGGAAACACCATATATTTT.

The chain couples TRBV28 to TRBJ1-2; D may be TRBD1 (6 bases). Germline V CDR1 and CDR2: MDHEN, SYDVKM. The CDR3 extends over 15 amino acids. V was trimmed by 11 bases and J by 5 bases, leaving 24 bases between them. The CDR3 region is CAGGGRGPSLYGYTF. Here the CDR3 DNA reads TGTGCCGGAGGGGGGCGGGGACCCTCCTTATATGGCTACACCTTC.

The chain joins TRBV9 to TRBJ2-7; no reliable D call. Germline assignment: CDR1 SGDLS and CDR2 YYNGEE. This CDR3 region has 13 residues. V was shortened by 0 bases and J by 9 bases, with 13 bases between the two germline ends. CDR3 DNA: TGTGCCAGCAGCGTAGATGTGGATTTTGGGCAGTACTTC. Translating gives CASSVDVDFGQYF.

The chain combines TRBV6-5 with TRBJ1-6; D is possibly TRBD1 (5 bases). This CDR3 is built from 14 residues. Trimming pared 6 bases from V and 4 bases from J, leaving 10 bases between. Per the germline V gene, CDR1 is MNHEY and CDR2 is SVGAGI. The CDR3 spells CASSRDRYNSPLHF. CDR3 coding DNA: TGTGCCAGCAGCCGGGACCGATATAATTCACCCCTCCACTTT.